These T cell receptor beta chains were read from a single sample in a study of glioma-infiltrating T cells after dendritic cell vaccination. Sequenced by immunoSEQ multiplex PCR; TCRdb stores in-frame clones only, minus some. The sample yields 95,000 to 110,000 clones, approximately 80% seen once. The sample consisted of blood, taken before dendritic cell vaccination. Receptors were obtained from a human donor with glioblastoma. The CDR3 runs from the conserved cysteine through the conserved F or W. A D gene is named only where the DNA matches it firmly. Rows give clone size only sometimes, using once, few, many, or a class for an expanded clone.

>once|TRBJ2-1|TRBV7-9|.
TGTGCCAGCAGCCACAGCCTACTGGGCAATGAGCAGTTCTTC
CASSHSLLGNEQFF
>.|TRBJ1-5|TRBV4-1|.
TGCGCCAGCAGCCAAGATCGCGGGCGGGGCCGCAATCAGCCCCAGCATTTT
CASSQDRGRGRNQPQHF
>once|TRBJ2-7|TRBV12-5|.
TGTGCTAGTGGCCCTGGGGGGTCCTACGAGCAGTACTTC
CASGPGGSYEQYF
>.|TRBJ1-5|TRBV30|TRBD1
TGTGCCTGTAGCACAGGGGGCCCGGAGCCCCAGCATTTT
CACSTGGPEPQHF
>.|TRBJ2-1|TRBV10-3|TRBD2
TGTGCCATCAGTGACGGGACTAGCGGGGGGACTGGGCAGTTCTTC
CAISDGTSGGTGQFF
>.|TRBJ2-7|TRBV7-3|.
TGTGCCAGCAGCTTAACGTGGGGCTCCGAGCAGCAGTACTTC
CASSLTWGSEQQYF
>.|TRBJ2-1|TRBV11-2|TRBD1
TGTGCCAGCAGCTTAGAAGGGACAGTTAGTAATGAGCAGTTCTTC
CASSLEGTVSNEQFF
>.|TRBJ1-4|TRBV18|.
TGTGCCAGCTCACCCTTACAGGGCCAGGGGGAAAAACTGTTTTTT
CASSPLQGQGEKLFF
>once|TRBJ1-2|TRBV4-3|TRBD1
TGCGCCAGCAGGGGCGAAAACAGGGGGAACTATGGCTACACCTTC
CASRGENRGNYGYTF
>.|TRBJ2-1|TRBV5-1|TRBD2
TGCGCCAGCAGTCCAAGCGGGGGGGCTTTAGGTGAGCAGTTCTTC
CASSPSGGALGEQFF
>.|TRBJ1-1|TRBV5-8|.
TGTGCCAGCAGCTTACACAGGAACACTGAAGCTTTCTTT
CASSLHRNTEAFF
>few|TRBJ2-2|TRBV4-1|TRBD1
TGCGCCAGCTCCCCCCGGGACAGATACACCGGGGAGCTGTTTTTT
CASSPRDRYTGELFF
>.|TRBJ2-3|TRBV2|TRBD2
TGTGCCAGCAGTGAAGTGTATCTAGCGGGGCTGGCAACGGGAACAGATACGCAGTATTTT
CASSEVYLAGLATGTDTQYF
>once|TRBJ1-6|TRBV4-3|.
TGCGCCAGCAGCCAAGATTGGGCAGGGAATTCACCCCTCCACTTT
CASSQDWAGNSPLHF
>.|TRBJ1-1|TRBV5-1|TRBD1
TGCGCCAGCAGCTTCGACAGGGGGCGGGTGAACACTGAAGCTTTCTTT
CASSFDRGRVNTEAFF
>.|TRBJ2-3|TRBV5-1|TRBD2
TGCGCCAGCAGCTTATTAGCGGGGGAGTCGGATACGCAGTATTTT
CASSLLAGESDTQYF
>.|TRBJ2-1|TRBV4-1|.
TGCGCCAGCAGCGCAGAGACAGCGTACAATGAGCAGTTCTTC
CASSAETAYNEQFF
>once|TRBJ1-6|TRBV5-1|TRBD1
TGCGCCAGCAGCTTTGGGACAGACTATAATTCACCCCTCCACTTT
CASSFGTDYNSPLHF
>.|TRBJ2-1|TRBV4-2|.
TGTGCCAGCAGCCAGGGTACGGGACATGGGATCGGAAATGAGCAGTTCTTC
CASSQGTGHGIGNEQFF
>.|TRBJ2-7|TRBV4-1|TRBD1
TGCGCCAGCAGCCGACCTGGGACAGGCCTCGGGGAGCAGTACTTC
CASSRPGTGLGEQYF
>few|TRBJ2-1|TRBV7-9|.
TGTGCCAGCACCCCCAGTGATGAGCAGTTCTTC
CASTPSDEQFF
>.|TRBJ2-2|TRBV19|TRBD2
TGTGCCAGTCTCCCTCGGGGACTAGCGGGCCCGAGCACCGGGGAGCTGTTTTTT
CASLPRGLAGPSTGELFF
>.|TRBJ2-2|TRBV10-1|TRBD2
TGCGCCAGCAGTGCGAGGGGACTAACTTTGGCCGGGGAGCTGTTTTTT
CASSARGLTLAGELFF
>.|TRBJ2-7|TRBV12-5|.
TGTGCTAGTGGTTTGGCGTGGAGCAGCTACGAGCAGTACTTC
CASGLAWSSYEQYF
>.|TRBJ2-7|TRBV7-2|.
TGTGCCAGCAGCTTAGACTCCCCCGGGTTGGAGCAGTACTTC
CASSLDSPGLEQYF
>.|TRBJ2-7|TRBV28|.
TGTGCCAGCAGTCCCTCAGCGTCCTACGAGCAGTACTTC
CASSPSASYEQYF
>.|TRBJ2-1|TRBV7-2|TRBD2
TGTGCCAGCAGCTTAGCTTCGGGGGGGCTTTACAATGAGCAGTTCTTC
CASSLASGGLYNEQFF
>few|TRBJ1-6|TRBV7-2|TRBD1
TGTGCCAGCAGGCCGACAGGGGGTTCACCCCTCCACTTT
CASRPTGGSPLHF
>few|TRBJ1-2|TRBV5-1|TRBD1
TGCGCCAGCAGCCCCGGGACAGGGGAAGGCTACACCTTC
CASSPGTGEGYTF
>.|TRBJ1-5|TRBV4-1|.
TGCGCCAGCAGCCCACCATGGGTAGGGGCTGGAAATCAGCCCCAGCATTTT
CASSPPWVGAGNQPQHF
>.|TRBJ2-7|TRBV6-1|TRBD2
TGTGCCAGCAGTGCCTATAGCGGGGGGCCGGGTGAGCAGTACTTC
CASSAYSGGPGEQYF
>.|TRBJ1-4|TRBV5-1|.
TGCGCCAGCAAGACAGCAACTAATGAAAAACTGTTTTTT
CASKTATNEKLFF
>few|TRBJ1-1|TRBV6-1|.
TGTGCCAGCAGTGAAGCTGGAGGAATACACACTGAAGCTTTCTTT
CASSEAGGIHTEAFF
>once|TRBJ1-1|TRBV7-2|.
TGTGCCAGCAGCTTATCCGGTAGAGGACAGCCTAACACTGAAGCTTTCTTT
CASSLSGRGQPNTEAFF
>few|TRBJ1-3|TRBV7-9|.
TGTGCCAGCAGCGAGGGGAGGGGAAACACCATATATTTT
CASSEGRGNTIYF
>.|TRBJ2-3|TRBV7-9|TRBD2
TGTGCCAGCAGCTTAGATTTAGCGGGGGCGAGCACAGATACGCAGTATTTT
CASSLDLAGASTDTQYF